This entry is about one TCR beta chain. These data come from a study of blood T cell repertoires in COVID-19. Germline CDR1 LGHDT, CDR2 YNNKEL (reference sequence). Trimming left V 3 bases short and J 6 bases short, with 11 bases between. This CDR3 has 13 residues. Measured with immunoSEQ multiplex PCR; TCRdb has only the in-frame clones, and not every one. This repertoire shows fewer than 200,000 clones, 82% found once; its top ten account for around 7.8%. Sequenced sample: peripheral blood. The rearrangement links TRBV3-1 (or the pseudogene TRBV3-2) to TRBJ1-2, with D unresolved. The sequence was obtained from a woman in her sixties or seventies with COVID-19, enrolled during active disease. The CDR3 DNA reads TGTGCCAGCAGCCAGGCCAGCGGGGATGGCTACACCTTC. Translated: CASSQASGDGYTF.